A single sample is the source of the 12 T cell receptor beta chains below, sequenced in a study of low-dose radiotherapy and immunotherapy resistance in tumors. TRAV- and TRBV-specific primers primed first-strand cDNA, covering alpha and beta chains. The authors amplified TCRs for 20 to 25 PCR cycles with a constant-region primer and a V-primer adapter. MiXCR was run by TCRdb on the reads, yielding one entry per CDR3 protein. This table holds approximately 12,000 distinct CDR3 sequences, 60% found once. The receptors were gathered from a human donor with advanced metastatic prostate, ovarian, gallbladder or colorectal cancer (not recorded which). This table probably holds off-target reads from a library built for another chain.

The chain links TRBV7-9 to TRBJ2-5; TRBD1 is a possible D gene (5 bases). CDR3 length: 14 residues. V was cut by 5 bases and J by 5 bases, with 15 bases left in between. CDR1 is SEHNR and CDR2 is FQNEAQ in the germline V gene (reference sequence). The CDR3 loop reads CASSPAGLGETQYF. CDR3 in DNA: TGTGCCAGCAGCCCCGCAGGGTTGGGGGAGACCCAGTACTTC.

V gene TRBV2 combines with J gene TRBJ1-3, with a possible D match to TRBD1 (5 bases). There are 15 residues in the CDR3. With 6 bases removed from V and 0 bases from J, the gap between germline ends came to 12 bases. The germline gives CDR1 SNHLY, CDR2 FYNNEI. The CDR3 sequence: CASRRDPSSGNTIYF. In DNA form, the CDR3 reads TGTGCCAGCAGGAGGGACCCGAGCTCTGGAAACACCATATATTTT.

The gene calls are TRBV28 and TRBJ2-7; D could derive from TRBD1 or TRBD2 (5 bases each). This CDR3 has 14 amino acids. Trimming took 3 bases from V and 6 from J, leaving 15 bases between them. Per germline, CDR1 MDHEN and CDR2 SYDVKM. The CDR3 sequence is CASSFGSRGGEQYF. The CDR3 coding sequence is TGTGCCAGCAGTTTTGGATCACGGGGCGGCGAGCAGTACTTC.

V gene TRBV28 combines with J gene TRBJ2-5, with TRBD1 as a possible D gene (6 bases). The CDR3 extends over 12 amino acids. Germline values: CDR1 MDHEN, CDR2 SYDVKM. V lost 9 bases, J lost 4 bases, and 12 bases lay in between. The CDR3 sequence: CASLRGRETQYF. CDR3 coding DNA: TGTGCCAGTTTGAGGGGGAGAGAGACCCAGTACTTC.

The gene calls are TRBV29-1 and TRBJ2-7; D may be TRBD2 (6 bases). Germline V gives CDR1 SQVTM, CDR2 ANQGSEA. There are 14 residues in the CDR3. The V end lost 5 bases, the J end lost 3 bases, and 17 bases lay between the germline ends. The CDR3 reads CSVIREGLNYEQYF. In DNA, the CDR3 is TGCAGCGTTATTCGTGAGGGACTCAACTACGAGCAGTACTTC.

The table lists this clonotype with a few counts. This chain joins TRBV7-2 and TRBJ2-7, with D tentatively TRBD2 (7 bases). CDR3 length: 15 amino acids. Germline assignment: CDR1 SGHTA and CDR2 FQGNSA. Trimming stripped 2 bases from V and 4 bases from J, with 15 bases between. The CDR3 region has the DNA TGTGCCAGCAGCTTAATGGGGGGGGGCCCTTACGAGCAGTACTTC. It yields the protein CASSLMGGGPYEQYF.

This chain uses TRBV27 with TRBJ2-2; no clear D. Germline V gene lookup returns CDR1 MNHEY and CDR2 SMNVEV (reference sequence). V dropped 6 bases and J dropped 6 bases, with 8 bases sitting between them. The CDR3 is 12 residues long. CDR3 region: CASRSPPGELFF. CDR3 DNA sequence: TGTGCCAGCAGATCTCCCCCCGGGGAGCTGTTTTTT.

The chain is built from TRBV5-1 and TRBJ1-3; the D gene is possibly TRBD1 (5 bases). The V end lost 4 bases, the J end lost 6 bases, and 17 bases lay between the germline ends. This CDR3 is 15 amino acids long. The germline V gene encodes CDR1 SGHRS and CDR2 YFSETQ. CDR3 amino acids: CASSPYGTAVNTIYF. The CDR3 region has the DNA TGCGCCAGCAGCCCCTACGGGACGGCGGTAAACACCATATATTTT.

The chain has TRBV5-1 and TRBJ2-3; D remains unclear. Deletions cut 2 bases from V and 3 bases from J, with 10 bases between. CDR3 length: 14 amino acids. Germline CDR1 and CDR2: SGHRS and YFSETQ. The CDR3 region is CASSLRPTTDTQYF. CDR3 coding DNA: TGCGCCAGCAGCTTAAGACCGACTACAGATACGCAGTATTTT.

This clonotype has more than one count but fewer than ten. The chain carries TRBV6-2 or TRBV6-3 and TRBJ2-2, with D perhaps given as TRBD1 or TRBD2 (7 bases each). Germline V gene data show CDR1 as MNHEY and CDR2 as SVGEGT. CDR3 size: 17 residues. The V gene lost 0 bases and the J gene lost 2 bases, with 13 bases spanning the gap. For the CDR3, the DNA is TGTGCCAGCAGTTACTCGAGGGGAGGGGGCAACACCGGGGAGCTGTTTTTT. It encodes CASSYSRGGGNTGELFF.

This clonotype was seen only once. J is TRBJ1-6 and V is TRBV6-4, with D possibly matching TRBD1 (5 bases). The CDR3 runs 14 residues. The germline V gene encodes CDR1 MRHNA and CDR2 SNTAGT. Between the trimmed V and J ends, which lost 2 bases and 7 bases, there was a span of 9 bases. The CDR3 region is CASSDAGPNSPLHF. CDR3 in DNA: TGTGCCAGCAGTGACGCAGGGCCAAATTCACCCCTCCACTTT.

The CDR3 DNA reads TGTGCCAGCAGTTTATACGCAGGGGAGAACACCGGGGAGCTGTTTTTT. Translating it yields CASSLYAGENTGELFF. The J gene is TRBJ2-2, the V gene TRBV12-3 or TRBV12-4; D perhaps matches TRBD1 (6 bases). Trimming took 2 bases from V and 1 from J, leaving 11 bases between them. The CDR3 length is 16 residues.